Listed here are 21 T cell receptor beta chains from one sample, sequenced in a study of CD8+CD57+ T cells in acquired aplastic anemia. Genomic DNA templated the TCR beta VDJ and CDR3 profiling. TCRdb redid the calling of the reads with MiXCR, one entry per CDR3 protein. Altogether hundreds of thousands of distinct CDR3 sequences are present, around 30% being singletons, with the ten largest covering less than 0.85%. For sequencing, patients were chosen who had shown expansion of CD8+CD57+ cells by flow cytometry. The sample comprised sorted CD4+, CD8+, or CD8+CD57+ T cells (not recorded which) from PBMCs. These receptors originate from a human donor with aplastic anemia.

This clonotype was detected only a few times. This chain connects TRBV19 to TRBJ2-3; 12 positions agree with TRBD1. The CDR3 is 16 residues long. With V trimmed by 4 bases and J by 6 bases, 8 bases remained unmatched. In germline, CDR1 is LNHDA, CDR2 SQIVND (reference sequence). CDR3 DNA sequence: TGTGCCAGTAGTAGGGGACAGGGGGCAAATATCGATACGCAGTATTTT. Translated: CASSRGQGANIDTQYF.

This clonotype has ten or more counts. The rearrangement links TRBV20-1 to TRBJ2-7; TRBD2 matches 8 bases. The CDR3 sequence is 12 residues long. The V gene's germline CDR1 is DFQATT and CDR2 SNEGSKA (reference sequence). DNA of the CDR3: TGCAGGGTAGCGGGACGGCCCTACGAGCAGTACTTC. It yields the protein CRVAGRPYEQYF.

This clonotype has a count of ten or more. The chain joins TRBV7-2 to TRBJ2-5, with D unresolved. Trimming took 1 base from V and 0 from J, leaving 6 bases between them. The CDR3 consists of 14 residues. In germline, CDR1 is SGHTA, CDR2 FQGNSA. CDR3 sequence: CASSLVGNQETQYF. CDR3 in DNA: TGTGCCAGCAGCTTAGTTGGAAACCAAGAGACCCAGTACTTC.

The rearrangement joins TRBV20-1 to TRBJ1-5, with D maybe TRBD1 (5 bases). This CDR3 region has 13 residues. Germline CDR1 and CDR2: DFQATT and SNEGSKA (reference sequence). Trimming took 3 bases from V and 3 from J, leaving 9 bases between them. Written as DNA, the CDR3 is TGCAGTGCTAGGGGGCATCTCAATCAGCCCCAGCATTTT. This codes for CSARGHLNQPQHF.

The table lists this clonotype with many counts. V is TRBV24-1 and J is TRBJ1-1; D is uncertain. V was trimmed by 2 bases and J by 3 bases, leaving 12 bases between them. This CDR3 has 15 amino acids. The V gene's germline CDR1 is KGHDR and CDR2 SFDVKD. This chain's CDR3 is CATSDSAALDTEAFF. In nucleotides, the CDR3 is TGTGCCACCAGTGATTCGGCAGCCCTGGACACTGAAGCTTTCTTT.

This chain joins TRBV19 and TRBJ2-7, with 8 bases matching TRBD2. Germline V gene data show CDR1 as LNHDA and CDR2 as SQIVND (reference sequence). The CDR3 is 12 amino acids. V dropped 7 bases and J dropped 3; count of bases not matched to a gene: 2. This chain's CDR3 is CASKGTSYEQYF. The CDR3 DNA is TGTGCCAGTAAAGGGACTAGCTACGAGCAGTACTTC. The full variable domain, with the rest looked up from reference TRBV19 and TRBJ2-7, is DGGITQSPKYLFRKEGQNVTLSCEQNLNHDAMYWYRQDPGQGLRLIYYSQIVNDFQKGDIAEGYSVSREKKESFPLTVTSAQKNPTAFYLCASKGTSYEQYFGPGTRLTVT.

Turning to this clonotype: A much larger clone sits a single nucleotide away, making a read error possible. The J gene is TRBJ1-1, the V gene TRBV24-1; TRBD1 might be the D (6 bases). The CDR3 contains 15 residues. Germline CDR1 is KGHDR and CDR2 is SFDVKD. The CDR3: CATGDSGRGNTEAFF. CDR3 DNA sequence: TGTGCCACCGGTGACTCAGGCAGGGGGAACACTGAAGCTTTCTTT.

This clonotype was counted at least ten times. This chain joins TRBV6-1 and TRBJ1-6; D call uncertain. The CDR3 has 14 residues. V was cut by 4 bases and J by 6 bases, with 10 bases left in between. Germline CDR1 MNHNS, CDR2 SASEGT. Here the CDR3 reads CASSVGRPNSPLHF. CDR3 DNA sequence: TGTGCCAGCAGTGTCGGCAGACCTAATTCACCCCTCCACTTT.

This clonotype was detected ten times or more. The chain has TRBV19 and TRBJ1-6, with 8 bases lining up with TRBD1. The CDR3 covers 16 residues. CDR1 LNHDA and CDR2 SQIVND come from the germline V gene (reference sequence). Germline trimming cut 6 bases from V and 8 bases from J; bases unmatched to any gene: 12. CDR3 nucleotides: TGTGCCAGTAGCCGCCTAACCCCCAGGGGGCATTCACCCCTCCACTTT. This translates into CASSRLTPRGHSPLHF. The variable domain in full, with the rest retrieved from reference TRBV19 and TRBJ1-6, is DGGITQSPKYLFRKEGQNVTLSCEQNLNHDAMYWYRQDPGQGLRLIYYSQIVNDFQKGDIAEGYSVSREKKESFPLTVTSAQKNPTAFYLCASSRLTPRGHSPLHFGNGTRLTVT.

The count of this clonotype is one. A much larger clone lies one base from this, so it may be a read error. V and J are TRBV7-9 and TRBJ2-7; a weak D match, TRBD2 (6 bases). CDR1 is SEHNR and CDR2 is FQNEAQ in the germline V gene (reference sequence). The CDR3 is made up of 13 amino acids. V dropped 2 bases and J dropped 6 bases, with 11 bases sitting between them. The CDR3 region has the DNA TGTGCCAGCAGCTTACGGGGGATTGGCGAGCAGTACTTC. It is translated as CASSLRGIGEQYF. Together with reference TRBV7-9 and TRBJ2-7, the CDR3 gives the full variable domain: DTGVSQNPRHKITKRGQNVTFRCDPISEHNRLYWYRQTLGQGPEFLTYFQNEAQLEKSRLLSDRFSAERPKGSFSTLEIQRTEQGDSAMYLCASSLRGIGEQYFGPGTRLTVT.

The table lists this clonotype with many counts. This chain connects TRBV9 to TRBJ1-2; TRBD1 matches 8 bases. This CDR3 spans 17 amino acids. Trimming at V came to 4 bases and at J to 2 bases, leaving 13 bases not matched to a gene. Germline V gene data show CDR1 as SGDLS and CDR2 as YYNGEE. The CDR3 DNA follows: TGTGCCAGCAGCTACCCCGGGACAGGTGCCCTAAACTATGGCTACACCTTC. It specifies CASSYPGTGALNYGYTF.

This clonotype was counted between two and nine times. The chain carries TRBV14 and TRBJ1-1; TRBD1 is a possible D gene (6 bases). Germline lookup yields CDR1 SGHDN and CDR2 FVKESK. Trimming took off 0 bases at V and 8 bases at J, with 13 bases between the two ends. This CDR3 has 14 residues. DNA for the CDR3: TGTGCCAGCAGCCAAGAGACGGGGGGCCGGGAAGCTTTCTTT. Encoded protein: CASSQETGGREAFF. The variable domain in full, with the rest retrieved from reference TRBV14 and TRBJ1-1, is EAGVTQFPSHSVIEKGQTVTLRCDPISGHDNLYWYRRVMGKEIKFLLHFVKESKQDESGMPNNRFLAERTGGTYSTLKVQPAELEDSGVYFCASSQETGGREAFFGQGTRLTVV.

The chain uses TRBV20-1 and TRBJ1-1; D is possibly TRBD1 (6 bases). Per the germline V gene, CDR1 is DFQATT and CDR2 is SNEGSKA (reference sequence). The CDR3 totals 13 residues. Trimming cost V 0 bases and J 13 bases, with 18 bases left between them. The DNA for the CDR3 is TGCAGTGCTAGAGATATTATGGGGGGCTCGGTTTTCTTT. As protein: CSARDIMGGSVFF.

Ten or more counts support this clonotype. CDR3 sequence reads: CASSALQGRDEKLFF. CDR3 DNA: TGTGCCAGCAGTGCGTTACAGGGGAGGGATGAAAAACTGTTTTTT. The chain couples TRBV25-1 to TRBJ1-4; 7 bases are a match to TRBD1. Looked up from germline, CDR1 is MGHDK and CDR2 is SYGVNS. The length of the CDR3 is 15 residues. Losses at the gene ends were 4 bases for V and 6 bases for J; bases not matched to a gene: 8.

V is TRBV20-1 and J is TRBJ1-1; D possibly corresponds to TRBD1 (6 bases). This CDR3 region has 14 residues. V was clipped by 4 bases and J by 1 base, with 13 bases between them. Germline assignment: CDR1 DFQATT and CDR2 SNEGSKA (reference sequence). The DNA for the CDR3 is TGCAGTGCTACACCGACAGGATGGAACACTGAAGCTTTCTTT. It specifies CSATPTGWNTEAFF.

This clonotype was detected many times. V usage is TRBV20-1 and J usage is TRBJ2-7; 10 nucleotides agree with TRBD2. Per the germline V gene, CDR1 is DFQATT and CDR2 is SNEGSKA (reference sequence). Trimming removed 3 bases from V and 4 bases from J; junction bases left unmatched: 6. This CDR3 spans 14 amino acids. The CDR3 here is CSASIGTSVYEQYF. The CDR3 DNA reads TGCAGTGCTAGTATCGGGACTAGCGTTTACGAGCAGTACTTC.

This clonotype was found many times. The chain carries TRBV20-1 and TRBJ2-7; TRBD2 aligns across 7 bases. Germline trimming cut 0 bases from V and 2 bases from J; bases unmatched to any gene: 7. The CDR3 spans 15 residues. The germline CDR1 and CDR2 sequences are DFQATT and SNEGSKA (reference sequence). CDR3 in amino acids: CSARDRPSGAYEQYF. The CDR3 coding sequence is TGCAGTGCTAGAGATAGGCCTAGCGGAGCCTACGAGCAGTACTTC.

A remark on this clonotype: This clone may be a read error of a much larger clone one base away. The CDR3 protein is CASSLVGGAAYGYAF. CDR3 DNA: TGTGCCAGCAGCTTAGTTGGGGGGGCTGCCTATGGCTACGCCTTC. The chain joins TRBV7-3 to TRBJ1-2; D is possibly TRBD1 (6 bases). The CDR3 totals 15 residues. Germline CDR1 reads SGHTA; CDR2 reads FQGTGA. Based on the CDR3 plus reference TRBV7-3 and TRBJ1-2, the full variable domain is GAGVSQTPSNKVTEKGKYVELRCDPISGHTALYWYRQSLGQGPEFLIYFQGTGAADDSGLPNDRFFAVRPEGSVSTLKIQRTERGDSAVYLCASSLVGGAAYGYAFGSGTRLTVV.

This clonotype was counted at least ten times. The chain recombines TRBV9 with TRBJ1-2; a possible D gene is TRBD1 (6 bases). Germline loops: CDR1 SGDLS, CDR2 YYNGEE. The CDR3 covers 12 residues. V shed 3 bases and J shed 4 bases, with 7 bases lying between them. The CDR3 coding sequence is TGTGCCAGCAGCGAACAGGGCTATGGCTACACCTTC. Translating it yields CASSEQGYGYTF.

This clonotype was picked up many times. The chain uses TRBV4-3 and TRBJ1-6; maybe TRBD1 (5 bases). V was shortened by 5 bases and J by 7 bases, with 18 bases between the two germline ends. This CDR3 is 16 amino acids long. Germline V gene lookup returns CDR1 LGHNA and CDR2 YSLEER. CDR3 nucleotide sequence: TGCGCCAGCAGCGAAACACCGGGACGGACGAATTCACCCCTCCACTTT. This gives the protein CASSETPGRTNSPLHF.

This clonotype was counted between two and nine times. The chain is built from TRBV2 and TRBJ2-1, with D possibly being TRBD2 (6 bases). Germline CDR1 SNHLY, CDR2 FYNNEI. This CDR3 has 13 residues. V lost 2 bases and J lost 4, with 6 bases in between. CDR3 sequence (DNA): TGTGCCAGCAGTGAACGGGAGTACAATGAGCAGTTCTTC. The encoded protein is CASSEREYNEQFF.